One sample yielded the 32 T cell receptor beta chains listed below, sequenced in a study of shared clonotypes between healthy human individuals. Generated by immunoSEQ multiplex PCR, the TCRdb table keeps only in-frame clones and is missing some. The sample lists about 1 million clones, around 74% occurring once. Sample: memory CD4+ T cells sorted from blood. This sample's subset: CD45RA-negative fraction. The receptors here all came from a man aged 18 to 30 in good health.

The J gene is TRBJ2-7, the V gene TRBV18, with 11 positions matching TRBD1. Trimming took 3 bases from V and 9 from J; bases not matched to a gene: 4. This CDR3 has 13 residues. Germline V gene data show CDR1 as KGHSH and CDR2 as LQKENI. The CDR3 reads CASSPDRGLGQYF. The CDR3 coding sequence is TGTGCCAGCTCACCGGACAGGGGGCTCGGGCAGTACTTC.

Turning to this clone: This could be a read error, since a much larger clone is one nucleotide away. This sample also contains other DNA sequences that code for the same CDR3. The chain employs TRBV2 and TRBJ2-7; 7 bases line up with TRBD2. With V trimmed by 1 base and J by 4 bases, 16 bases remained unmatched. Germline CDR1 SNHLY, CDR2 FYNNEI. The CDR3 is 18 amino acids. CDR3 loop: CASSEGGEGLPASYEQYF. The CDR3 DNA follows: TGTGCCAGCAGTGAAGGGGGGGAGGGGCTACCGGCGTCTTACGAGCAGTACTTC.

V gene TRBV19 combines with J gene TRBJ2-3, with a tentative D call TRBD2 (6 bases). The V end was cut by 5 bases, the J end by 2 bases, with 11 bases between. The CDR3 contains 14 residues. Germline loops: CDR1 LNHDA, CDR2 SQIVND (reference sequence). The CDR3 nucleotides read TGTGCCAGTAGTCGCCCGGGGGACACAGATACGCAGTATTTT. It yields the protein CASSRPGDTDTQYF.

This clone was recorded once. J is TRBJ2-7 and V is TRBV28; TRBD2 is a possible D gene (5 bases). Germline V gene data show CDR1 as MDHEN and CDR2 as SYDVKM. Trimming pared 5 bases from V and 1 base from J, leaving 12 bases between. The CDR3 has 14 amino acids. The CDR3 DNA reads TGTGCCAGCAGTCCCCGAGGGCAGTCCTACGAGCAGTACTTC. Residues: CASSPRGQSYEQYF.

As regards this clone: The junction and the germline gene differ at one end; a read error may be behind it. The chain recombines TRBV19 with TRBJ2-7; the D gene is possibly TRBD2 (6 bases). Germline V gene sequence: CDR1 LNHDA, CDR2 SQIVND (reference sequence). The CDR3 is 14 residues long. The CDR3 reads CGPHRRVGLYEQYF. Here the CDR3 DNA reads TGCGGCCCCCATCGGAGGGTCGGACTGTACGAGCAGTACTTC.

As DNA, the CDR3 is TGTGCCAGCAGACTACTAGCGGGACCAGATACGCAGTATTTT. Translated: CASRLLAGPDTQYF. V gene TRBV27 combines with J gene TRBJ2-3; the match to TRBD2 covers 10 bases. With 6 bases clipped from V and 4 bases from J, the junction kept 4 bases outside the gene matches. The germline gives CDR1 MNHEY, CDR2 SMNVEV (reference sequence). The CDR3 covers 14 residues.

The chain employs TRBV11-2 and TRBJ2-5; a possible D gene is TRBD1 (6 bases). Trimming shortened V by 3 bases and J by 3 bases, and 8 bases separated the two germline ends. The germline gives CDR1 SGHAT, CDR2 FQNNGV. This CDR3 spans 13 amino acids. CDR3: CASSLHREETQYF. The CDR3 bases are TGTGCCAGCAGCTTGCACAGGGAAGAGACCCAGTACTTC.

This clone was counted only a few times. V usage is TRBV10-3 and J usage is TRBJ2-1; possible D gene TRBD2, 6 bases. Germline V lookup: CDR1 ENHRY, CDR2 SYGVKD. The CDR3 sequence is 16 residues long. The V and J ends lost 6 bases and 7 bases respectively, with 22 bases between them. This chain's CDR3 is CAISRISGPGGNEQFF. The CDR3 DNA sequence: TGTGCCATCAGCCGGATTAGCGGCCCTGGGGGGAATGAGCAGTTCTTC.

The gene calls are TRBV7-9 and TRBJ1-2; weak D call: TRBD1 (5 bases). Germline CDR1 SEHNR, CDR2 FQNEAQ (reference sequence). This CDR3 comprises 14 residues. The V end was cut by 2 bases, the J end by 10 bases, with 17 bases between. CDR3 in DNA: TGTGCCAGCAGCTTAAGTCAGGGTTGGCCTGACTACACCTTC. Its translation is CASSLSQGWPDYTF.

The rearrangement links TRBV5-6 to TRBJ1-6, with D unresolved. The CDR3 has 15 amino acids. The V end lost 0 bases, the J end lost 10 bases, and 14 bases lay between the germline ends. Germline CDR1 and CDR2: SGHDT and YYEEEE. The CDR3 region has the DNA TGTGCCAGCAGCTTGGATCCCCGAGGGTGGTCACCCCTCCACTTT. Its protein is CASSLDPRGWSPLHF.

The rearrangement uses TRBV2 and TRBJ2-1; no firm D call. From germline, CDR1 is SNHLY and CDR2 FYNNEI. The CDR3 loop spans 12 amino acids. The germline V and J ends were trimmed by 0 bases and 12 bases, with 9 bases remaining between them. As DNA, the CDR3 is TGTGCCAGCAGTGAAGCAACCCGGAGGCAGTTCTTC. Translated, it gives CASSEATRRQFF.

This clone was counted a few times. The rearrangement uses TRBV11-1 and TRBJ2-7, with D maybe TRBD1 (6 bases). The CDR3 totals 14 residues. Germline CDR1 SGHAT, CDR2 FQDESV (reference sequence). V lost 5 bases, J lost 3 bases, and 14 bases lay in between. The CDR3 coding sequence is TGTGCCAGCAGCAACAGGGTTTCTCTCTACGAGCAGTACTTC. Protein sequence: CASSNRVSLYEQYF.

On this clone itself: The same CDR3 also results from other DNA sequences found in this sample. The chain is built from TRBV5-1 and TRBJ2-7, with D unclear. The CDR3 spans 14 residues. Germline V gives CDR1 SGHRS, CDR2 YFSETQ. V was cut by 0 bases and J by 3 bases, with 10 bases left in between. The CDR3 region has the DNA TGCGCCAGCAGCTTGGACGGTAGTGGCTACGAGCAGTACTTC. As protein: CASSLDGSGYEQYF.

The chain has TRBV10-3 and TRBJ2-3; D is perhaps TRBD1 (5 bases). The CDR3 is 13 amino acids. V was trimmed by 7 bases and J by 1 base, leaving 9 bases between them. Looked up from germline, CDR1 is ENHRY and CDR2 is SYGVKD. CDR3 coding DNA: TGTGCCATCACCGTGACAGGCACAGATACGCAGTATTTT. Translating it yields CAITVTGTDTQYF.

This clone was seen a single time. The gene calls are TRBV27 and TRBJ1-2; no firm D call. Germline loops: CDR1 MNHEY, CDR2 SMNVEV (reference sequence). CDR3 size: 14 residues. Trimming took 8 bases from V and 4 from J, leaving 17 bases between them. Here the CDR3 reads CASLGPPPSYGYTF. The CDR3 region has the DNA TGTGCCAGCTTGGGCCCTCCTCCGAGCTATGGCTACACCTTC.

V and J are TRBV7-9 and TRBJ1-1; D gene ambiguous. The CDR3 runs to 13 residues. V was trimmed by 5 bases and J by 2 bases, leaving 9 bases between them. Germline CDR1 SEHNR, CDR2 FQNEAQ (reference sequence). DNA of the CDR3: TGTGCCAGCAGCGAGACCTCAAACACTGAAGCTTTCTTT. Protein: CASSETSNTEAFF.

The gene calls are TRBV19 and TRBJ2-2, with 7 bases that match TRBD2. Per the germline V gene, CDR1 is LNHDA and CDR2 is SQIVND (reference sequence). The J segment lost 0 bases and the V segment lost 6 bases, leaving 4 bases of the junction unmatched. The CDR3 has 15 amino acids. The CDR3 reads CASRRGISNTGELFF. The CDR3 DNA is TGTGCCAGTAGGCGGGGGATATCGAACACCGGGGAGCTGTTTTTT.

In DNA, the CDR3 is TGCGCCAGCAGCTTGGATCCGGGTACCTTCAATGAGCAGTTCTTC. Its protein is CASSLDPGTFNEQFF. The rearrangement uses TRBV5-1 and TRBJ2-1; D is ambiguous. CDR1 and CDR2 from the germline V gene are SGHRS and YFSETQ. CDR3 length: 15 amino acids. Trimming stripped 0 bases from V and 6 bases from J, with 13 bases between.

This rearrangement joins TRBV2 to TRBJ1-5, with a tentative D call TRBD1 (5 bases). The CDR3 covers 13 residues. Trimming stripped 0 bases from V and 11 bases from J, with 11 bases between. Germline V CDR1 and CDR2: SNHLY, FYNNEI. This CDR3 is CASSEARGGTQHF. The CDR3 nucleotides are TGTGCCAGCAGTGAAGCGAGGGGCGGGACCCAGCATTTT.

In regard to this clone: Other DNA sequences of this sample code for an identical CDR3. The V call is TRBV2, the J call TRBJ1-1, with TRBD1 matching over 9 bases. The junction had 1 base not matched to a gene; V was cut back by 4 bases and J by 1 base. The germline V gene encodes CDR1 SNHLY and CDR2 FYNNEI. The CDR3 extends over 14 amino acids. The CDR3 loop reads CASSVGQGNTEAFF. The CDR3 nucleotides are TGTGCCAGCAGTGTGGGACAGGGGAACACTGAAGCTTTCTTT.

This rearrangement joins TRBV18 to TRBJ2-5, with 15 positions matching TRBD2. Trimming cost V 2 bases and J 2 bases; bases outside gene matches: 6. The CDR3 spans 18 residues. Germline V CDR1 and CDR2: KGHSH, LQKENI. CDR3 loop: CASSPGLAGGPKQETQYF. The CDR3 DNA reads as TGTGCCAGCTCACCAGGACTAGCGGGAGGGCCAAAGCAAGAGACCCAGTACTTC.

CDR3 nucleotides: TGTGCCAGTAGTATAGAGGCGGGGAATGGCTACACCTTC. Amino acid sequence: CASSIEAGNGYTF. This chain uses TRBV19 with TRBJ1-2, with unresolved D. The length of the CDR3 is 13 residues. V was clipped by 0 bases and J by 6 bases, with 8 bases between them. Germline V gives CDR1 LNHDA, CDR2 SQIVND (reference sequence).

This chain uses TRBV6-5 with TRBJ1-2; D gene unclear. This CDR3 has 14 amino acids. Germline CDR1 is MNHEY and CDR2 is SVGAGI. V dropped 5 bases and J dropped 4 bases, with 14 bases sitting between them. The CDR3 nucleotides read TGTGCCAGCAGTCCCCTGACGGCGACCTATGGCTACACCTTC. This translates into CASSPLTATYGYTF.

This chain connects TRBV4-1 to TRBJ1-4; D might be TRBD1 (5 bases). Germline loops: CDR1 MGHRA, CDR2 YSYEKL. With 2 bases removed from V and 7 bases from J, the gap between germline ends came to 17 bases. The CDR3 runs 16 residues. The CDR3 sequence is CASSQSSRGLGEKLFF. The CDR3 DNA reads TGCGCCAGCAGCCAAAGTTCAAGGGGATTGGGTGAAAAACTGTTTTTT.

The sample holds a few counts of this clone. The chain has TRBV11-2 and TRBJ2-7, with D uncertain. Germline CDR1 SGHAT, CDR2 FQNNGV. This CDR3 comprises 14 residues. V was shortened by 3 bases and J by 12 bases, with 21 bases between the two germline ends. CDR3 loop: CASSFSSPTALGYF. For the CDR3, the DNA is TGTGCCAGCAGCTTCAGCTCTCCCACGGCCCTTGGGTACTTC. The full variable domain, its missing parts supplied by reference TRBV11-2 and TRBJ2-7, is EAGVAQSPRYKIIEKRQSVAFWCNPISGHATLYWYQQILGQGPKLLIQFQNNGVVDDSQLPKDRFSAERLKGVDSTLKIQPAKLEDSAVYLCASSFSSPTALGYFGPGTRLTVT.

The rearrangement uses TRBV7-2 and TRBJ1-1; D is undetermined. Trimming took 3 bases from V and 8 from J, leaving 10 bases between them. CDR3 length equals 12 residues. Germline CDR1 is SGHTA and CDR2 is FQGNSA. CDR3: CASSLLRVEAFF. CDR3 nucleotide sequence: TGTGCCAGCAGCTTGCTGCGGGTAGAAGCTTTCTTT. Based on the CDR3 plus reference TRBV7-2 and TRBJ1-1, the full variable domain is GAGVSQSPSNKVTEKGKDVELRCDPISGHTALYWYRQSLGQGLEFLIYFQGNSAPDKSGLPSDRFSAERTGGSVSTLTIQRTQQEDSAVYLCASSLLRVEAFFGQGTRLTVV.

The chain employs TRBV30 and TRBJ1-1; D remains unclear. The CDR3 runs to 13 residues. Germline V gives CDR1 GTSNPN, CDR2 SVGIG (reference sequence). V was cut by 2 bases and J by 1 base, with 8 bases left in between. As DNA, the CDR3 is TGTGCCTGGAGTATGCAGGCGAACACTGAAGCTTTCTTT. This encodes CAWSMQANTEAFF.

This chain connects TRBV7-2 to TRBJ2-3, with D perhaps TRBD2 (5 bases). The CDR3 is made up of 17 amino acids. V was clipped by 1 base and J by 1 base, with 15 bases between them. The V gene's germline CDR1 is SGHTA and CDR2 FQGNSA. In nucleotides, the CDR3 is TGTGCCAGCAGCTTAGGGGCGGGCGCCTTCGGCACAGATACGCAGTATTTT. Its protein is CASSLGAGAFGTDTQYF. Supplemented by reference TRBV7-2 and TRBJ2-3, the full variable domain reads GAGVSQSPSNKVTEKGKDVELRCDPISGHTALYWYRQSLGQGLEFLIYFQGNSAPDKSGLPSDRFSAERTGGSVSTLTIQRTQQEDSAVYLCASSLGAGAFGTDTQYFGPGTRLTVL.

The rearrangement uses TRBV18 and TRBJ1-5, with 7 bases matching TRBD1. The CDR3 is 16 residues long. V lost 5 bases to trimming and J lost 2 bases; unmatched junction nucleotides: 9. CDR1 and CDR2 (germline): KGHSH, LQKENI. The CDR3 region has the DNA TGTGCCAGCTCAGCGGAGACAGGGCTGGGCAATCAGCCCCAGCATTTT. Protein product: CASSAETGLGNQPQHF.

V usage is TRBV25-1 and J usage is TRBJ2-7; maybe TRBD1 (6 bases). The germline V gene has CDR1 MGHDK and CDR2 SYGVNS. The V and J ends lost 8 bases and 2 bases respectively, with 22 bases between them. The CDR3 loop spans 16 amino acids. The CDR3 protein is CASSEGMRQGPYEQYF. CDR3 sequence (DNA): TGTGCCAGCTCTGAGGGGATGAGGCAGGGGCCCTACGAGCAGTACTTC.

This chain joins TRBV6-6 and TRBJ1-1; TRBD1 matches at 7 bases. V was clipped by 2 bases and J by 0 bases; unmatched bases: 3. This CDR3 is 15 amino acids long. In germline, CDR1 is MNHNY, CDR2 SVGAGI (reference sequence). CDR3 sequence: CASSYPTGVNTEAFF. CDR3 coding DNA: TGTGCCAGCAGTTACCCCACAGGGGTGAACACTGAAGCTTTCTTT.

This clone has more than one count but fewer than ten. This chain connects TRBV30 to TRBJ1-1; D is unresolved. Deletions cut 3 bases from V and 1 base from J, with 12 bases between. The CDR3 covers 14 residues. Germline lookup yields CDR1 GTSNPN and CDR2 SVGIG (reference sequence). In DNA, the CDR3 is TGTGCCTGGAGGGGTGGGAAGGGGAACACTGAAGCTTTCTTT. The encoded protein is CAWRGGKGNTEAFF.